This TCR beta chain was captured in a study of T cell repertoires in cytomegalovirus infection. About the study: CMV infection and matching HLA type were both indicated by public TCR beta signatures.

One entry per CDR3 protein results from TCRdb running MiXCR on the reads. The table has fewer than 350,000 distinct CDR3 sequences, about 17% seen once; the top ten hold approximately 12%. V was pared by 5 bases and J by 3 bases, with 10 bases of the junction left unmatched. CDR1 is SGHVS and CDR2 is FQNEAQ in the germline V gene. The CDR3 is made up of 15 amino acids. The table lists this clonotype with many counts. Sequenced sample: PBMCs. The TCR comes from a human donor in good health (CMV status not recorded). Some clones in this sample may be carry-over from other donors' samples. The chain employs TRBV7-8 and TRBJ2-7; 7 bases align to TRBD1. CDR3 protein: CASSPRTGSNYEQYF. The CDR3 DNA follows: TGTGCCAGCAGCCCTCGGACAGGATCCAACTACGAGCAGTACTTC.